This record looks at one T cell receptor (beta chain) sequence and its context. Samples were assayed with immunoSEQ v3.0 at survey level. Clones were sequenced by immunoSEQ multiplex PCR, and TCRdb holds only the in-frame ones, with some missing. The sample records about 25,000 clones, around 86% being singletons. Every one of the donors gave at least one pre-ART PBMC sample and at least two post-ART PBMC samples. There were roughly 1-10 million cryopreserved PBMC in the samples before DNA extraction. This sample was included in a study of long-term antiretroviral therapy in people with HIV. Germline V gives CDR1 SGHAT, CDR2 FQNNGV. The V segment lost 8 bases and the J segment 1 base; nucleotides outside the gene matches: 7. The CDR3 loop spans 14 amino acids.

The chain joins TRBV11-2 to TRBJ1-1, with 7 positions matching TRBD1. This TCR came from a woman aged 18-29 years with HIV. This material consisted of unsorted PBMCs, taken at the start of antiretroviral therapy, before treatment. The CDR3 loop is CASASRGGNTEAFF. The CDR3, as DNA: TGTGCCAGCGCAAGCAGGGGGGGGAACACTGAAGCTTTCTTT. The variable domain in full, completed from reference TRBV11-2 and TRBJ1-1, reads EAGVAQSPRYKIIEKRQSVAFWCNPISGHATLYWYQQILGQGPKLLIQFQNNGVVDDSQLPKDRFSAERLKGVDSTLKIQPAKLEDSAVYLCASASRGGNTEAFFGQGTRLTVV.